This entry is about one T cell receptor (beta chain). Its antigen remains unknown. The sample is drawn from a study of T-cell reconstitution after alpha-beta-depleted transplantation in children. The CDR3 sequence is 16 residues long. CDR1 is MGHRA, CDR2 YSYEKL, per germline. Between the trimmed V and J ends, which lost 0 bases and 4 bases, there was a span of 15 bases. The study, taken as a whole, reports: As was reported, about two months after transplant, alpha-beta T cells came from several hundred expanded graft clones. The study traced high day-60 TCRbeta diversity in some patients to surviving recipient T cells and thymic progenitors.

This sample's TCRbeta library carried unique molecular identifier barcodes. TCRdb ran MiXCR on the PCR reads and lists one entry per CDR3 protein. The sample includes under 250,000 distinct CDR3 sequences, 20% to 30% of them seen just once. The J gene is TRBJ2-5, the V gene TRBV4-1, with unresolved D. The receptor was derived from a female patient aged 2-10 years who had a stem cell transplant for congenital amegakaryocytic thrombocytopenia, so the T cells may come from the graft donor. The sequencing used PBMCs, mostly from graft donor cells, collected 360 days after TCRalphabeta/CD19-depleted stem cell transplant. The CDR3 DNA sequence: TGCGCCAGCAGCCAAGATCGGAGCATATCCGGAGAGACCCAGTACTTC. Protein product: CASSQDRSISGETQYF.